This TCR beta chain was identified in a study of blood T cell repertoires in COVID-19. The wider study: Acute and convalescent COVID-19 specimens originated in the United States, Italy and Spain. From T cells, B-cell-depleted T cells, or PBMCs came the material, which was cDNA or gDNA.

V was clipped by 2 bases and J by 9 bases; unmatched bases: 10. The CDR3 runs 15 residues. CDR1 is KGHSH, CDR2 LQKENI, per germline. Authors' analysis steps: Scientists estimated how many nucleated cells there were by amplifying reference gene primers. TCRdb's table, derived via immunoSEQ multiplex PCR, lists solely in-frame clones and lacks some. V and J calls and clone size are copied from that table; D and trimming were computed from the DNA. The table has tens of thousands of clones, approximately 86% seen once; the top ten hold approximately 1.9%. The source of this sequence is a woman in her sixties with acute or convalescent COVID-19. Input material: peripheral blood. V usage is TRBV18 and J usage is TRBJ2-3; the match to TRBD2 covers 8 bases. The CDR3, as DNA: TGTGCCAGCTCACCAGACGACGGGAGGGCAGCCACGCAGTATTTT. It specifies CASSPDDGRAATQYF.